This T cell receptor beta chain emerged from a study of breast tumors, draining lymph nodes, adjacent tissues. The V and J ends lost 4 bases and 3 bases respectively, with 18 bases between them. The CDR3 totals 16 residues. The lymph nodes were axillary draining lymph nodes from breast cancer patients. MiXCR, applied by TCRdb to the multiplex PCR reads, yields one record per CDR3 protein. Seen here are about 200,000 distinct CDR3 sequences, over 25% observed once, and the top ten hold 4% to 5.5%. The chain joins TRBV12-3 or TRBV12-4 to TRBJ2-5, with D possibly TRBD1 on 6 matching bases. Sequencing was performed on axillary lymph node tissue. The TCR comes from a female donor with breast cancer. Some clones in this sample may be carry-over from other donors' samples. The CDR3: CASSSYGQTGKETQYF. The DNA of the CDR3 is TGTGCCAGCAGTTCATACGGACAGACGGGGAAAGAGACCCAGTACTTC.